The entry below gives a single T cell receptor beta chain sequence along with its context. Original data processing: Amplifying reference gene primers gave estimates of nucleated cell counts. The method was immunoSEQ multiplex PCR; TCRdb's version includes in-frame clones alone and lacks a portion of them. The DNA gave D and trimming, while V, J and clone size come from that table. The sample carries over 200,000 clones, 70% to 85% recorded once. This entry is derived from a study of blood T cell repertoires in COVID-19. Looking at the study overall: The study drew acute and convalescent COVID-19 samples from the United States, Italy and Spain. The analysed material was cDNA or gDNA that came from T cells, B-cell-depleted T cells, or PBMCs.

All recovered Cohort 3 donors got two negative PCRs, got clearance, or saw symptom resolution. The CDR3 contains 15 residues. V gave up 3 bases and J gave up 1 base, with 10 bases separating them. The germline V gene has CDR1 LNHDA and CDR2 SQIVND (reference sequence). The chain has TRBV19 and TRBJ1-5; possible D gene TRBD1, 6 bases. The TCR comes from a man aged 55-75 years who had recovered from COVID-19. The sequencing input was PBMCs or T cells enriched from blood (not recorded which). The CDR3 coding sequence is TGTGCCAGTAGTATGGGGCAGGGGAGCAATCAGCCCCAGCATTTT. This translates into CASSMGQGSNQPQHF.